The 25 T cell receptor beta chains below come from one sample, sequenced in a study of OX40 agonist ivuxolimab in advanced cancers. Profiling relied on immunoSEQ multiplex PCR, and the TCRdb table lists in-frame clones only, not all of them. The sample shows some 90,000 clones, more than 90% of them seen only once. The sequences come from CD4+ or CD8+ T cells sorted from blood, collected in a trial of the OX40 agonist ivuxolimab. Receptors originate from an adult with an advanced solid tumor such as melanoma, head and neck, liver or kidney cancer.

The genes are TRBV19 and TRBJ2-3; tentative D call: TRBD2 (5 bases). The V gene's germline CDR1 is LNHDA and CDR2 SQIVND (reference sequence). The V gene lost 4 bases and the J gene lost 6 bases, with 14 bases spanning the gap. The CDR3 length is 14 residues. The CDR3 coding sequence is TGTGCCAGTAGTACTGGGAGTCTTTGGGATACGCAGTATTTT. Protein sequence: CASSTGSLWDTQYF.

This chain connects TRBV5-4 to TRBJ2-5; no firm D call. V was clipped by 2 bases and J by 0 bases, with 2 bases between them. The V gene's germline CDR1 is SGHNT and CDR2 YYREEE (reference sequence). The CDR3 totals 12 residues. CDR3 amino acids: CASSFDQETQYF. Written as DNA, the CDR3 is TGTGCCAGCAGCTTCGACCAAGAGACCCAGTACTTC.

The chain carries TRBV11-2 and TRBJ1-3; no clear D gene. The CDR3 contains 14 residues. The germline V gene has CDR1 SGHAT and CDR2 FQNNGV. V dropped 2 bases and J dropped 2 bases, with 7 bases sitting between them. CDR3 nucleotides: TGTGCCAGCAGCTTAATAGGGACTGGAAACACCATATATTTT. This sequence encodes CASSLIGTGNTIYF.

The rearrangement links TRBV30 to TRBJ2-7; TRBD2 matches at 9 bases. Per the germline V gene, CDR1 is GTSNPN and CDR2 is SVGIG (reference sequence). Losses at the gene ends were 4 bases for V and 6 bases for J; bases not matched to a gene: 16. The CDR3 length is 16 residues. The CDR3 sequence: CAWMEIRSGRLSEQYF. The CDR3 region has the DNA TGTGCCTGGATGGAGATCCGTAGCGGGAGACTTAGCGAGCAGTACTTC.

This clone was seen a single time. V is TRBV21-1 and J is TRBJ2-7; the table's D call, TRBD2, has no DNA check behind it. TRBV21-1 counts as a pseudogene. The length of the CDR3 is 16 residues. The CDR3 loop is CASHSGCSGSSYEQYF. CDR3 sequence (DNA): TGTGCCAGCCATTCGGGGTGTAGCGGGAGCTCCTACGAGCAGTACTTC.

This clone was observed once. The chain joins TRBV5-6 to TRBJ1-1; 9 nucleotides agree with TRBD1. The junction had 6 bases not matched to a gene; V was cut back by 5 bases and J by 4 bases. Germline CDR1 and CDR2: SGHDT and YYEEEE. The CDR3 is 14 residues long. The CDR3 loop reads CASRPGQGITEAFF. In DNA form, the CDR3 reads TGTGCCAGCAGGCCTGGACAGGGGATCACTGAAGCTTTCTTT.

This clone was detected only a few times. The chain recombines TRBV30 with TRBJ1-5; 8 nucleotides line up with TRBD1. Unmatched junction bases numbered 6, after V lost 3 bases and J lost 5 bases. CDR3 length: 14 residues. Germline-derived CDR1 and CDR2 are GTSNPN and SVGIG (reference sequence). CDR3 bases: TGTGCCTGGAGATCAGGACAGGGAGATCAGCCCCAGCATTTT. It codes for CAWRSGQGDQPQHF.

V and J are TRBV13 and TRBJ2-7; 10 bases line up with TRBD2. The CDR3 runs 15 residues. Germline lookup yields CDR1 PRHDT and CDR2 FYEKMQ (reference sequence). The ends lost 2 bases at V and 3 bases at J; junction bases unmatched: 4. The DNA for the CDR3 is TGTGCCAGCAGCTTAACCCAGCGGGGGGGCTACGAGCAGTACTTC. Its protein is CASSLTQRGGYEQYF.

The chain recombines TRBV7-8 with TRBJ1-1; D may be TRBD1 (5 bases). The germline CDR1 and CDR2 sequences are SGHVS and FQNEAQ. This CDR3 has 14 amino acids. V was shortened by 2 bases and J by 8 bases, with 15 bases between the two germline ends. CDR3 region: CASSLRLGVLEAFF. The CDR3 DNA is TGTGCCAGCAGCTTACGCCTAGGGGTCTTAGAAGCTTTCTTT.

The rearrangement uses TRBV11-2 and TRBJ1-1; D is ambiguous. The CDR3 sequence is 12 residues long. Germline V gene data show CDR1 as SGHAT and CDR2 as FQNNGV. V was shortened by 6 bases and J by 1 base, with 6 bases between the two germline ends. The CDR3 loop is CASRPGNTEAFF. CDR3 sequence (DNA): TGTGCCAGCAGGCCTGGGAACACTGAAGCTTTCTTT.

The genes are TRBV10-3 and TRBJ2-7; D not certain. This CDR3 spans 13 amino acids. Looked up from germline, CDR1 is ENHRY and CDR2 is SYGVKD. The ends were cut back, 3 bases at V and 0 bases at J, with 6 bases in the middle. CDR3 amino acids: CAISDSSSYEQYF. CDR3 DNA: TGTGCCATCAGTGATTCGAGCTCCTACGAGCAGTACTTC.

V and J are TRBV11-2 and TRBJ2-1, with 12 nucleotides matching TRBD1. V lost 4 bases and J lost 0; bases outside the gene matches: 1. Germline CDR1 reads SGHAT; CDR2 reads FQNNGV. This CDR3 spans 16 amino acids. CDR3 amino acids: CASSSGQGASYNEQFF. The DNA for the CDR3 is TGTGCCAGCAGCTCGGGACAGGGGGCCTCCTACAATGAGCAGTTCTTC. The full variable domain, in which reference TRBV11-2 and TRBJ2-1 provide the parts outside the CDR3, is EAGVAQSPRYKIIEKRQSVAFWCNPISGHATLYWYQQILGQGPKLLIQFQNNGVVDDSQLPKDRFSAERLKGVDSTLKIQPAKLEDSAVYLCASSSGQGASYNEQFFGPGTRLTVL.

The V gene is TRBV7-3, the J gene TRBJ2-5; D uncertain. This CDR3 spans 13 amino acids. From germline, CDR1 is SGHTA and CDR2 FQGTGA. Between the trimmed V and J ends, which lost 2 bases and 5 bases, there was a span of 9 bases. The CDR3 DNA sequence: TGTGCCAGCAGCTTACTCCCTCACGAGACCCAGTACTTC. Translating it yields CASSLLPHETQYF.

Here the CDR3 reads CASSQEWLTETGQPQHF. The CDR3, as DNA: TGCGCCAGCAGCCAAGAATGGCTTACTGAGACGGGACAGCCCCAGCATTTT. This rearrangement joins TRBV4-1 to TRBJ1-5; D is undetermined. Germline lookup yields CDR1 MGHRA and CDR2 YSYEKL. V lost 0 bases, J lost 7 bases, and 19 bases lay in between. This CDR3 is 17 amino acids long.

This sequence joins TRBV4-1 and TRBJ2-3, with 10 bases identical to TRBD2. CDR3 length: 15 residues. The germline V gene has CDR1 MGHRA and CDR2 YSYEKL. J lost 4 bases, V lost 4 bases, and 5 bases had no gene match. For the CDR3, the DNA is TGCGCCAGCAGCCGTCTAGCGGGAGACCCAGATACGCAGTATTTT. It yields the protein CASSRLAGDPDTQYF.

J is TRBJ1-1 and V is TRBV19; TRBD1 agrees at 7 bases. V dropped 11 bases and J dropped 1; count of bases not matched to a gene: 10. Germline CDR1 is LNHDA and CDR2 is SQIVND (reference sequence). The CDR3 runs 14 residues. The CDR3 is CASFEGASNTEAFF. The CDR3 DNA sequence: TGTGCCTCTTTCGAGGGGGCTTCGAACACTGAAGCTTTCTTT.

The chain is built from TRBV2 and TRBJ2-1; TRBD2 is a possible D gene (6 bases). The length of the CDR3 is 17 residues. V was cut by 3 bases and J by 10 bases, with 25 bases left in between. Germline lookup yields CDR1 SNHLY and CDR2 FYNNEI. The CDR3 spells CASSEVVLAYPNSEQFF. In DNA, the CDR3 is TGTGCCAGCAGTGAGGTCGTGCTAGCGTACCCAAATTCCGAGCAGTTCTTC.

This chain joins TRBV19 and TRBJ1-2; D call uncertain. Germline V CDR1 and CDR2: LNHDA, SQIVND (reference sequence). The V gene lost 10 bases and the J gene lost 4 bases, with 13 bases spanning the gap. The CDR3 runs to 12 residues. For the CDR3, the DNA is TGTGCCATCCGGGCCGGGCGCTATGGCTACACCTTC. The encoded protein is CAIRAGRYGYTF.

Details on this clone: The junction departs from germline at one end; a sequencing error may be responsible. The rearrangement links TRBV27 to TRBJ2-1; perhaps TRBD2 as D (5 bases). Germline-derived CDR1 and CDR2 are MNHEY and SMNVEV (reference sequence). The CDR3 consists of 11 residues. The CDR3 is CASSLSGNQFF. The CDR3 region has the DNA TGTGCCAGCAGCTTATCGGGAAATCAGTTCTTC.

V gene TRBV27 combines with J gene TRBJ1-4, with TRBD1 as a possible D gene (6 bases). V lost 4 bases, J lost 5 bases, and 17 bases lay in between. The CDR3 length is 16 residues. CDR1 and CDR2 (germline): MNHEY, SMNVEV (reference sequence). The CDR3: CASSYRGQQRNEKLFF. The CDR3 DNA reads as TGTGCCAGCAGTTACCGAGGACAGCAGAGAAATGAAAAACTGTTTTTT.

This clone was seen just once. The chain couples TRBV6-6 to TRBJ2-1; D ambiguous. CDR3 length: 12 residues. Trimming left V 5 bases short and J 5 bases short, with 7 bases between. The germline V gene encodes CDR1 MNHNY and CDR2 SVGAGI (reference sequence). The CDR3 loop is CASSATDNEQFF. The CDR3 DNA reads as TGTGCCAGCAGTGCCACCGACAATGAGCAGTTCTTC.

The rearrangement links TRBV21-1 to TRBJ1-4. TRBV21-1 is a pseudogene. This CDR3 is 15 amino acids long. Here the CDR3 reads CASSKATRVNEKLFF. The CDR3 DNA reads TGTGCCAGCAGCAAAGCAACCCGAGTTAATGAAAAACTGTTTTTT.

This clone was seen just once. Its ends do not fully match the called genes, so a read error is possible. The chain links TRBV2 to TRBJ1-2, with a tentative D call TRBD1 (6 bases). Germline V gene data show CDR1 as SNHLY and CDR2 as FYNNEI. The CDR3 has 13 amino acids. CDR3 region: CASSEGGGYGYTF. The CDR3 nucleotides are TGTGCCAGCAGCGAAGGGGGAGGCTATGGCTACACCTTC.

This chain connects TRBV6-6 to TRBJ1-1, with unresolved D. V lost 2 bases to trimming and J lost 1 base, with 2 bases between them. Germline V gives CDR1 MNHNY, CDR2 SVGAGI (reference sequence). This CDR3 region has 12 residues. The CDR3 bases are TGTGCCAGCAGTTACAAGAACACTGAAGCTTTCTTT. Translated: CASSYKNTEAFF.

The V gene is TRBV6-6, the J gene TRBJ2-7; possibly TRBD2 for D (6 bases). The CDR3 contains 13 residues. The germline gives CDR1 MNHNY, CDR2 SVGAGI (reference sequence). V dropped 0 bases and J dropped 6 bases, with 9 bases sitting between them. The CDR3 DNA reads TGTGCCAGCAGTTACTCCCACGGGGGCGAGCAGTACTTC. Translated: CASSYSHGGEQYF.